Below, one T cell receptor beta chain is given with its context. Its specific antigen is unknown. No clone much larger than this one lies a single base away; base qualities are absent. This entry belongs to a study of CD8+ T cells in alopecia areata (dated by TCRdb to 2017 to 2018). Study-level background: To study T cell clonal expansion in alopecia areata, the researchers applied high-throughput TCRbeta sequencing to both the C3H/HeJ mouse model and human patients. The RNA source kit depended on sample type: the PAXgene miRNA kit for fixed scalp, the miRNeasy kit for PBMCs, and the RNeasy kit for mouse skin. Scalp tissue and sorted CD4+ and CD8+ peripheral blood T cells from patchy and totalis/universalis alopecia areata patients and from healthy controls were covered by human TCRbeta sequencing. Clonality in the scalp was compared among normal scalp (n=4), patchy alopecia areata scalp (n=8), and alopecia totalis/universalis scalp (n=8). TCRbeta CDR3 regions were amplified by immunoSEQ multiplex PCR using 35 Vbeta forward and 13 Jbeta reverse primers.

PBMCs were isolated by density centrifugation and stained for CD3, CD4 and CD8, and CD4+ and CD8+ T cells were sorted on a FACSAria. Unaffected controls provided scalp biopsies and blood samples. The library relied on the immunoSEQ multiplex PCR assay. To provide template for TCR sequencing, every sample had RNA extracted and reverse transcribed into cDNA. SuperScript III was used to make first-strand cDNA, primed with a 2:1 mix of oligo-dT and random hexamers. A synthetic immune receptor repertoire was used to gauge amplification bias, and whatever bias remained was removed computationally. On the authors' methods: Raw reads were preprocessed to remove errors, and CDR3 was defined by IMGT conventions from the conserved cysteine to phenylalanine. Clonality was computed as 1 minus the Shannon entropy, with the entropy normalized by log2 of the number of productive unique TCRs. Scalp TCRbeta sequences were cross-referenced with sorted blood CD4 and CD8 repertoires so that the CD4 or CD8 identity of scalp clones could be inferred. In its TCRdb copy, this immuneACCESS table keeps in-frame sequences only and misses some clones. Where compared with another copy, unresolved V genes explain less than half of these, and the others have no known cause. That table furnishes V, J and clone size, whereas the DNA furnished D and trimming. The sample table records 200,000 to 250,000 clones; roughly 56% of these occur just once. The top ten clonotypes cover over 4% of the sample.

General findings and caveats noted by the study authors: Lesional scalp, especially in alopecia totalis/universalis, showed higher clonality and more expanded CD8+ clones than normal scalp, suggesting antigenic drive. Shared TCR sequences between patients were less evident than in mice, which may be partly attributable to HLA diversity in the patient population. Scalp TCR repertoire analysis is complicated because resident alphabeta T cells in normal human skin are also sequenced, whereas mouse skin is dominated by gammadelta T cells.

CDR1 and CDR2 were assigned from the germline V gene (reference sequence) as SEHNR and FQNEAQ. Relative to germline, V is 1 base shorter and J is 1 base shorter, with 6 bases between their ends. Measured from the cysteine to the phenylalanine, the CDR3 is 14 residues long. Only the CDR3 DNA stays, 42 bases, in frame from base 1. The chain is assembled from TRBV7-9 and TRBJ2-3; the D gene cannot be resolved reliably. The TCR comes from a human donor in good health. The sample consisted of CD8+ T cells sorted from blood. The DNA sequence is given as TGTGCCAGCAGCTTAGTGGTGGGCACAGATACGCAGTATTTT. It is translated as CASSLVVGTDTQYF.